This TCR beta chain was observed in a study of CD8 T cells in ankylosing spondylitis. This CDR3 has 17 residues. Between the trimmed V and J ends, which lost 7 bases and 2 bases, there was a span of 24 bases. This clonotype came up a few times. Its target is not known. In TCRdb, the 5' RACE reads were re-called with MiXCR into one record per CDR3 protein. In the table there are roughly 48,000 distinct CDR3 sequences, 7.4% of which are singletons. Regarding the study as a whole: Reportedly, matched ankylosing spondylitis synovial fluid was significantly enriched for disease-linked clones. It appeared that ankylosing spondylitis blood was characterized by a TCR beta motif of several highly homologous variants.

The receptor's source is a female donor with ankylosing spondylitis or in good health (not recorded which). This sequence joins TRBV12-3 or TRBV12-4 and TRBJ2-7, with D perhaps assigned TRBD1 or TRBD2 (5 bases each). The sample was blood, either unsorted or a sorted T cell fraction (not recorded which). DNA for the CDR3: TGTGCCAGCAACCTCGGGACCCTTGATTTGAGGACCTACGAGCAGTACTTC. It yields the protein CASNLGTLDLRTYEQYF.